This TCR beta chain was found in a study of beta chain features in type 1 diabetes. Findings of the study overall: Type 1 diabetes patients had TCRB CDR3s that were shorter (moderately but significantly so) in all four CD4+ subsets.

V trimming: 3 bases; J trimming: 9 bases; junction bases outside the gene matches: 6. The CDR3 extends over 13 amino acids. Germline lookup yields CDR1 MNHEY and CDR2 SMNVEV (reference sequence). Every isolated RNA sample was fully reverse transcribed, so sequencing captured expressed TCRB transcripts. This table comes from immunoSEQ multiplex PCR, and its TCRdb copy is limited to in-frame clones, with some not included. The data contain about 40,000 clones, more than 40% of them singletons. The table lists this clone with a few counts. No antigen is known for it. The sequence was obtained from a woman between 18 and 30 years old in good health. The specimen sequenced was central memory CD4+ T cells from blood. The J gene is TRBJ2-7, the V gene TRBV27, with 9 bases matching TRBD1. In DNA, the CDR3 is TGTGCCAGCAGTTTCCGACAGGGGGTAGTGCAGTACTTC. Translating gives CASSFRQGVVQYF.